Here is one TCR beta chain with its context. Its antigen is not identified. CD8 cells classed as naive were CD45RO-negative and positively selected for CCR7, excluding terminally differentiated effector memory CD45RA+ cells. Generated by immunoSEQ multiplex PCR, the TCRdb table keeps only in-frame clones and is missing some. The profile shows fewer than 800,000 clones, about 90% of them singletons. This sample was included in a study of shared clonotypes between healthy human individuals. Regarding the study as a whole: Naive subsets tended to show greater estimated richness than memory subsets.

This clonotype originated in a young man in good health. The sample consisted of naive CD8+ T cells sorted from blood.

The chain's CDR3 is CASSFTGEAFF. The CDR3 region has the DNA TGTGCCAGCAGCTTTACAGGGGAAGCTTTCTTT. The chain has TRBV7-9 and TRBJ1-1; D possibly corresponds to TRBD1 (6 bases). This CDR3 has 11 residues. Trimming removed 3 bases at V and 8 bases at J, with 7 bases between. From germline, CDR1 is SEHNR and CDR2 FQNEAQ (reference sequence).